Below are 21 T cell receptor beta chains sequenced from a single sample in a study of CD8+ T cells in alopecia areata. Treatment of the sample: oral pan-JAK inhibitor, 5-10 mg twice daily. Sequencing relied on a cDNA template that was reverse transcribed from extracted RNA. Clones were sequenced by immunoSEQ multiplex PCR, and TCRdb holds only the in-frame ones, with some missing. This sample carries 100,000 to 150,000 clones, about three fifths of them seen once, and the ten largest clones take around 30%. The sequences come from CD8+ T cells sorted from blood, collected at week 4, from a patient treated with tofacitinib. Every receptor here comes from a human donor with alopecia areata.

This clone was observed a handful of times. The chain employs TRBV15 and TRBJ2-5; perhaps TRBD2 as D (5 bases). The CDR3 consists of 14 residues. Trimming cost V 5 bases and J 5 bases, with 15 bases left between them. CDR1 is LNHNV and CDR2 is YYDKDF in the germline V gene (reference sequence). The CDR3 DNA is TGTGCCACCAGCTCCAAGGGAGTGGTGGAGACCCAGTACTTC. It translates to CATSSKGVVETQYF. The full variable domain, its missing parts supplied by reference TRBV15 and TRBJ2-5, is DAMVIQNPRYQVTQFGKPVTLSCSQTLNHNVMYWYQQKSSQAPKLLFHYYDKDFNNEADTPDNFQSRRPNTSFCFLDIRSPGLGDTAMYLCATSSKGVVETQYFGPGTRLLVL.

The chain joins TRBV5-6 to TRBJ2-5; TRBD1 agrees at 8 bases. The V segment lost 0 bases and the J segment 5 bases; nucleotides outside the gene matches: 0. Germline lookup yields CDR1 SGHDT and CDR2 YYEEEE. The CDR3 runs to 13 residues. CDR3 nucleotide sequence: TGTGCCAGCAGCTTGGGACAGGGGGAGACCCAGTACTTC. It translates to CASSLGQGETQYF.

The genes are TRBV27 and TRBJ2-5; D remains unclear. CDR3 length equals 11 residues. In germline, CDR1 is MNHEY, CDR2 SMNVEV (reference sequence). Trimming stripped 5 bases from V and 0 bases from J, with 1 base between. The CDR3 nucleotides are TGTGCCAGCAGTCACCAAGAGACCCAGTACTTC. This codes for CASSHQETQYF.

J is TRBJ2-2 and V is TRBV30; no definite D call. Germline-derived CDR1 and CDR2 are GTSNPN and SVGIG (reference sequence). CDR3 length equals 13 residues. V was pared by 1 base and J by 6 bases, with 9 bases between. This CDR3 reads CAWSAIGSGELFF. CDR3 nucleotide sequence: TGTGCCTGGAGTGCAATAGGGTCCGGGGAGCTGTTTTTT.

The CDR3 sequence: CAWSAGVTEAFF. The CDR3 DNA is TGTGCCTGGAGTGCAGGGGTCACTGAAGCTTTCTTT. The chain combines TRBV30 with TRBJ1-1, with D possibly matching TRBD1 (6 bases). CDR3 length: 12 residues. V lost 1 base and J lost 4, with 7 bases in between. CDR1 is GTSNPN and CDR2 is SVGIG in the germline V gene (reference sequence).

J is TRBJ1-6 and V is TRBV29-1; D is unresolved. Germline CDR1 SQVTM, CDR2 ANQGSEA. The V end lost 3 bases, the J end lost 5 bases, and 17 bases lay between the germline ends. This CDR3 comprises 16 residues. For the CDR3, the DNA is TGCAGCGTTGATTTGGACGGCGAGATAGATAATTCACCCCTCCACTTT. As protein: CSVDLDGEIDNSPLHF.

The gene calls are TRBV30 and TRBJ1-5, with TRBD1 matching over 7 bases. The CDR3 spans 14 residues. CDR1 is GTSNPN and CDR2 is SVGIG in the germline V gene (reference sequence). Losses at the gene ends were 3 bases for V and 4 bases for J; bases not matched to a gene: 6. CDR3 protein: CAWSARQGNQPQHF. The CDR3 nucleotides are TGTGCCTGGAGCGCAAGACAGGGAAATCAGCCCCAGCATTTT.

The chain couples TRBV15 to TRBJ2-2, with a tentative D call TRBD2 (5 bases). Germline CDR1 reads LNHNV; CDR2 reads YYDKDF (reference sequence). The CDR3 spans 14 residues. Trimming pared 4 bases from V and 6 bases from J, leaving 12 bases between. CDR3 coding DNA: TGTGCCACCAGCAACTACGGGGAGCCCGGGGAGCTGTTTTTT. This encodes CATSNYGEPGELFF.

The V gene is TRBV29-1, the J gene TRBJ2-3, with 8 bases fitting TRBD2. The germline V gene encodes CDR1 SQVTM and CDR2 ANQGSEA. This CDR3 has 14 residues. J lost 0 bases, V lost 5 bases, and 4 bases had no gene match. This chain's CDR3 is CSVMRGDSTDTQYF. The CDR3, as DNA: TGCAGCGTTATGCGGGGGGATAGCACAGATACGCAGTATTTT.

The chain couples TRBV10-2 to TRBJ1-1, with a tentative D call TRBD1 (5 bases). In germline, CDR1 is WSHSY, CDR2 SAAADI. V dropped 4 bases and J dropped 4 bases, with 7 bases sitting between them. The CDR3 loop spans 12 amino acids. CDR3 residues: CASSGGSTEAFF. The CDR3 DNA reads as TGCGCCAGCAGTGGGGGGAGCACTGAAGCTTTCTTT.

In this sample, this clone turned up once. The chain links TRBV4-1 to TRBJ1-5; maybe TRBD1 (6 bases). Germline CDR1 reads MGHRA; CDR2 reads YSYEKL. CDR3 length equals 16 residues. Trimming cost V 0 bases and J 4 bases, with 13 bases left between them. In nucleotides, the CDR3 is TGCGCCAGCAGCCAAGATCACAGGGCCCTTAATCAGCCCCAGCATTTT. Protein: CASSQDHRALNQPQHF.

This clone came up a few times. CDR3 in amino acids: CAWRGLQEYYGYTF. The CDR3 nucleotides are TGTGCCTGGCGGGGCTTACAGGAGTACTATGGCTACACCTTC. This sequence joins TRBV30 and TRBJ1-2, with D possibly matching TRBD1 (5 bases). The CDR3 loop spans 14 amino acids. Germline loops: CDR1 GTSNPN, CDR2 SVGIG (reference sequence). V was trimmed by 5 bases and J by 3 bases, leaving 16 bases between them.

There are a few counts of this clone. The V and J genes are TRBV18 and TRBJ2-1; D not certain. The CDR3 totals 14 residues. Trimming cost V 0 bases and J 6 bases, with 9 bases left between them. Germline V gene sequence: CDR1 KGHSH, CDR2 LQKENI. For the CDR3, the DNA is TGTGCCAGCTCACCACCGGTTGGACCCAATGAGCAGTTCTTC. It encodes CASSPPVGPNEQFF.

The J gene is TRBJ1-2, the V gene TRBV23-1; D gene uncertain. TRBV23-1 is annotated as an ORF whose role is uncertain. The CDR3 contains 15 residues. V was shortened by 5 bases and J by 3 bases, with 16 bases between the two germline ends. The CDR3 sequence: CASSKTTLGHYGYTF. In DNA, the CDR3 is TGCGCCAGCAGTAAGACGACACTGGGCCACTATGGCTACACCTTC.

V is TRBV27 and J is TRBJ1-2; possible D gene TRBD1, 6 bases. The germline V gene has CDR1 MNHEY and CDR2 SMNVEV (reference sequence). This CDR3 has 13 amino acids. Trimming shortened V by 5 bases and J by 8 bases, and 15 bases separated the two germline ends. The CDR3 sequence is CASSLQGSSGYTF. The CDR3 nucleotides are TGTGCCAGCAGTCTACAGGGAAGTTCCGGCTACACCTTC.

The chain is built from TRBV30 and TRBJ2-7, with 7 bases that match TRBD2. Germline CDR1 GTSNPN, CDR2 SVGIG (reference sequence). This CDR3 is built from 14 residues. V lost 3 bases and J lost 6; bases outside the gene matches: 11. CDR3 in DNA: TGTGCCTGGAGCCCGACGGGAGCGGGGCTCGAGCAGTACTTC. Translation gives CAWSPTGAGLEQYF.

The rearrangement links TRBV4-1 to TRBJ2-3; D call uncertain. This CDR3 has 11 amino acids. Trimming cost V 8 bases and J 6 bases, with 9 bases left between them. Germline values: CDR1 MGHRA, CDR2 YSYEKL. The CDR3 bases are TGCGCCAGCTACTACATGGATACGCAGTATTTT. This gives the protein CASYYMDTQYF.

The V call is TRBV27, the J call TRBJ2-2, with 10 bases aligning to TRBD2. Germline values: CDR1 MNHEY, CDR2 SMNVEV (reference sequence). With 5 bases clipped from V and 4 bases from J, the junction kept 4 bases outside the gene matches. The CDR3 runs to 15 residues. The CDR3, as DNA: TGTGCCAGCAGTACCATAGCGGGGGGCACCGGGGAGCTGTTTTTT. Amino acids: CASSTIAGGTGELFF.

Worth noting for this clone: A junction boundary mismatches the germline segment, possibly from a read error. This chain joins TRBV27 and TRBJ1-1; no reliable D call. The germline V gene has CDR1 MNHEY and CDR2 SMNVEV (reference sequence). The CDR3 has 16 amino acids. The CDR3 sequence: CASSLSRTGANTEAFF. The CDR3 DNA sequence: TGTGCCAGCAGTCTATCCCGGACGGGAGCCAACACTGAAGCTTTCTTT.

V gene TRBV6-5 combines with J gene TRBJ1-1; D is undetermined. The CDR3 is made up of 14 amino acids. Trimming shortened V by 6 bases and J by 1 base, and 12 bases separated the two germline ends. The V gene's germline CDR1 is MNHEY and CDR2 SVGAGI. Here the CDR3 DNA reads TGTGCCAGCAGGGTCGATACAGCGAACACTGAAGCTTTCTTT. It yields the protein CASRVDTANTEAFF.

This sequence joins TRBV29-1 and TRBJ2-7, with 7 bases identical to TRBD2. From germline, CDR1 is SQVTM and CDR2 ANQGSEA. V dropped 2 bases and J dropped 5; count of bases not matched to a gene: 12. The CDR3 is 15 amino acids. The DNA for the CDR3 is TGCAGCGTTGAAAGAGCGGGGCAAGGAGGGAACGAGCAGTACTTC. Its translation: CSVERAGQGGNEQYF.